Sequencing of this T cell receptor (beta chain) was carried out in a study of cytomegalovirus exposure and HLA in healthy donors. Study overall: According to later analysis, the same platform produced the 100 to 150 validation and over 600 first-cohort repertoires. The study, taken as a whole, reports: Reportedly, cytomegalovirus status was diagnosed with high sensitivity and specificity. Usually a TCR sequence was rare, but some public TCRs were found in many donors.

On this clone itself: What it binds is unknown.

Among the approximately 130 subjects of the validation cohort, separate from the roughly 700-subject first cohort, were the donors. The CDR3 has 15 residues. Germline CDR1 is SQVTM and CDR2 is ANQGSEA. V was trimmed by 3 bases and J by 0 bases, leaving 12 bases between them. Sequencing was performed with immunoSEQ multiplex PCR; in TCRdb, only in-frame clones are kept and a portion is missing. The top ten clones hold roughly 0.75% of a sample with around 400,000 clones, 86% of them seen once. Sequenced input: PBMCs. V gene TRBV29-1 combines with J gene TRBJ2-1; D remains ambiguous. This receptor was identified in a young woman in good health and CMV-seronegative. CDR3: CSVESLSSSYNEQFF. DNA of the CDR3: TGCAGCGTTGAGAGCCTCTCGAGCTCCTACAATGAGCAGTTCTTC.